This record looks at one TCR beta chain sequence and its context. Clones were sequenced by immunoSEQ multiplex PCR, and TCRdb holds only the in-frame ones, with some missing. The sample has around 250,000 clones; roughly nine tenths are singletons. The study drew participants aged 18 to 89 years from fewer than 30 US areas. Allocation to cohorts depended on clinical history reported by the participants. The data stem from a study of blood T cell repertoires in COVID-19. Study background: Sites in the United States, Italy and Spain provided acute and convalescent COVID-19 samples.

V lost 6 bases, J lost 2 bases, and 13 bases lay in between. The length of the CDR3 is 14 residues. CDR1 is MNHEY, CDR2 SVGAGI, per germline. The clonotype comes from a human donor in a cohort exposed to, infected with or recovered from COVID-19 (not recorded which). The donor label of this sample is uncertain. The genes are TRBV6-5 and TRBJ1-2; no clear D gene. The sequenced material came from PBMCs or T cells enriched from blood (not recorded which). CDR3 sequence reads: CASSAGITNYGYTF. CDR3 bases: TGTGCCAGCAGCGCGGGAATAACCAACTATGGCTACACCTTC.